This TCR beta chain was identified in a study of cytomegalovirus exposure and HLA in healthy donors. Findings of the study overall: Among TCR beta chains, those listed as cytomegalovirus-associated numbered under 200.

With regard to this clone: Its antigen is unidentified.

The trim removed 4 bases at V and 1 base at J, leaving 8 bases unmatched. Germline-derived CDR1 and CDR2 are SNHLY and FYNNEI. The CDR3 extends over 17 amino acids. The study ran its PCR with 60 Vbeta and 13 Jbeta primers. Generated by immunoSEQ multiplex PCR, the TCRdb table keeps only in-frame clones and is missing some. The profile shows around 140,000 clones, 80% to 85% of them singletons. Material for sequencing was PBMCs. This TCR was recovered from a woman aged 50 to 60 in good health and CMV-seropositive. The chain recombines TRBV2 with TRBJ1-2; 11 positions match TRBD1. The CDR3 is CASSVSGTGGVNYGYTF. The CDR3 DNA sequence: TGTGCCAGCAGTGTTAGCGGGACAGGGGGAGTTAACTATGGCTACACCTTC.